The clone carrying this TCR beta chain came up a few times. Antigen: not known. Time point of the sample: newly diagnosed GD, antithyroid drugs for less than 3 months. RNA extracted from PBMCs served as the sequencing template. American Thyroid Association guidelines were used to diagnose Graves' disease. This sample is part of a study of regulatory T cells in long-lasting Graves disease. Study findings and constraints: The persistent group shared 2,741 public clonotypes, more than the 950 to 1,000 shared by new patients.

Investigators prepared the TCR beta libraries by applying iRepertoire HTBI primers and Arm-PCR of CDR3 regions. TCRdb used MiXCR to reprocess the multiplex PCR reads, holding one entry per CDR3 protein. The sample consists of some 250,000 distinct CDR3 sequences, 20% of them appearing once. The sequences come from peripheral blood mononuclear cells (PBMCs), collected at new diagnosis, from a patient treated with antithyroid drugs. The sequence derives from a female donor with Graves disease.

The CDR3 DNA is TGTGCCATCACGGGGGTCTCTGGAAACACCATATATTTT. It codes for CAITGVSGNTIYF. This chain uses TRBV10-3 with TRBJ1-3, with a tentative D call TRBD1 (5 bases). CDR1 ENHRY and CDR2 SYGVKD come from the germline V gene. V was shortened by 7 bases and J by 0 bases, with 7 bases between the two germline ends. The CDR3 has 13 residues.